Given below is one T cell receptor (beta chain) in context. It lacks a known antigen. No base-level quality is on record; no much larger clone is a single base apart. Trimming costs V 6 bases and J 4 bases, and their ends lie 13 bases apart. The CDR3 goes from the cysteine to the phenylalanine over 14 residues. Only the CDR3 portion is preserved as DNA: 42 bases, with reading frame beginning at the first base. For CDR1 and CDR2, the germline V gene lists KGHSH and LQKENI. This record comes from a study of blood T cell repertoires in COVID-19 (dated by TCRdb to 2018 to 2021). General notes on the study: Samples from collaborators originated in the United States, Italy and Spain and spanned both the acute and convalescent phases of COVID-19. The samples were drawn from two sources: the first 160 participants of the ongoing ImmuneRACE study, and over 950 subjects contributed by 6 global collaborators. A de-identified subject ID, COVID-19 status, age in years and sex were almost always included in the sample metadata. The prospective study material was composed of cDNA or gDNA derived from T cells, B-cell-depleted T cells, or PBMCs. The dataset comprised deeply sampled blood TCRbeta repertoires from subjects exposed to, actively infected with, or recovered from COVID-19. The repertoires were made available in a free public database intended to serve as a resource for research on the immune response to SARS-CoV-2. Where available, HLA class I and class II types were taken from metadata supplied by the sample provider and were not determined by assay-based typing.

TCRbeta CDR3 regions were amplified from genomic DNA using the immunoSEQ Assay, a bias-controlled multiplex PCR. The source study handled its data this way. Within the assay, amplification of reference gene primers was used to estimate how many nucleated cells each sample contained. To quantify the absolute abundance of each unique TCRbeta CDR3 rearrangement, sequence reads were collapsed and filtered. For each sample, productive Simpson clonality was calculated as the square root of Simpson's diversity index across productive rearrangements. TCRdb took over this immuneACCESS table, retaining in-frame rearrangements with V and J assigned. Such tables are incomplete; in checked studies, under half of the missing clones stem from an unresolved V gene, and the remainder is unexplained. V, J and clone size are taken as reported in that table, and D and trimming were inferred from the DNA itself. The sample has 40,000 to 55,000 clones on record, 82% of them singletons. Of the sample, more than 4% falls within the top ten clones.

Broad study findings and their caveats: The amount of clinical and demographic metadata varied by source and participant and was provided uncurated.

Each collaborating institution followed its own protocols to collect whole blood in K2EDTA tubes. Collaborator samples were shipped for TCRbeta analysis as frozen whole blood, isolated PBMCs, or DNA extracted from either sample type. This receptor was identified in a woman in her 70s with acute or convalescent COVID-19. Sequenced: peripheral blood. This chain is built from TRBV18 and TRBJ1-5, with the D gene uncertain. CDR3 reads: CASSPEYSNQPQHF. The bases read TGTGCCAGCTCCCCCGAATATAGTAATCAGCCCCAGCATTTT.